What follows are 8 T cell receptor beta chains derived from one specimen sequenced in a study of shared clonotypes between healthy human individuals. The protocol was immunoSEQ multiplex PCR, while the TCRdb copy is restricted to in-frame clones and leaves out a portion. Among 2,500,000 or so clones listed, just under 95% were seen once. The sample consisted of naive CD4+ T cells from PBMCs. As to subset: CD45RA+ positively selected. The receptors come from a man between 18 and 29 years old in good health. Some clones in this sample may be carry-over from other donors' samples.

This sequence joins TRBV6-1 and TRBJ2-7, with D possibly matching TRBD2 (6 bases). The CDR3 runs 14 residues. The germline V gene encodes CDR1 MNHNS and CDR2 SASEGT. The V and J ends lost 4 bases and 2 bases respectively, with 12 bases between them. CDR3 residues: CASSGLRGTYEQYF. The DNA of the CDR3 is TGTGCCAGCAGTGGGCTCCGGGGGACCTACGAGCAGTACTTC.

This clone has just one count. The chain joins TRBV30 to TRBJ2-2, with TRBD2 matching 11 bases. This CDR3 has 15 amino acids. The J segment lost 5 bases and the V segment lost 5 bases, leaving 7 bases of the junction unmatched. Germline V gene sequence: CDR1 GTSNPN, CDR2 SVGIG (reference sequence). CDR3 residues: CAWDGLAGGTGELFF. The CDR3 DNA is TGTGCCTGGGACGGACTAGCGGGCGGTACCGGGGAGCTGTTTTTT.

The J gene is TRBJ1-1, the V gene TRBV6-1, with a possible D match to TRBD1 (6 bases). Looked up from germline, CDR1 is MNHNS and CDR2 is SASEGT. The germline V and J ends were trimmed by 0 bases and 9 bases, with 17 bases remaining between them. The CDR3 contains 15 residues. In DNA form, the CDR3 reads TGTGCCAGCAGTGAAGCTAGGGGGACGGTACGGAAAGCTTTCTTT. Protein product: CASSEARGTVRKAFF.

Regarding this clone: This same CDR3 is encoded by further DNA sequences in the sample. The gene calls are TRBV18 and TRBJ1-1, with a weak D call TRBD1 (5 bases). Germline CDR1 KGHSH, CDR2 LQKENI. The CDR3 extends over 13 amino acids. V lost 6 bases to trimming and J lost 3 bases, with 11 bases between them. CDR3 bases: TGTGCCAGCTCTCTTCAGGGTGACACTGAAGCTTTCTTT. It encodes CASSLQGDTEAFF. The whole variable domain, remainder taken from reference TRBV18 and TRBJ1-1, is NAGVMQNPRHLVRRRGQEARLRCSPMKGHSHVYWYRQLPEEGLKFMVYLQKENIIDESGMPKERFSAEFPKEGPSILRIQQVVRGDSAAYFCASSLQGDTEAFFGQGTRLTVV.

CDR3 nucleotides: TGTGCCAGCAGCCCCAACGTCCTCACCGGGGAGCTGTTTTTT. As protein: CASSPNVLTGELFF. The chain joins TRBV14 to TRBJ2-2; D unclear. The CDR3 covers 14 residues. CDR1 is SGHDN, CDR2 FVKESK, per germline. Trimming removed 4 bases at V and 4 bases at J, with 10 bases between. Full variable domain (outside the CDR3, taken from reference TRBV14 and TRBJ2-2): EAGVTQFPSHSVIEKGQTVTLRCDPISGHDNLYWYRRVMGKEIKFLLHFVKESKQDESGMPNNRFLAERTGGTYSTLKVQPAELEDSGVYFCASSPNVLTGELFFGEGSRLTVL.

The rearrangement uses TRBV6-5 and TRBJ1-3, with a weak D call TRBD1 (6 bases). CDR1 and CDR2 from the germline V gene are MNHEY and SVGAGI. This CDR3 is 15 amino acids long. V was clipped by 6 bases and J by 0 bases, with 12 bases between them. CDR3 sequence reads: CASRRGGDSGNTIYF. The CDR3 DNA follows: TGTGCCAGCAGACGAGGGGGGGACTCTGGAAACACCATATATTTT.

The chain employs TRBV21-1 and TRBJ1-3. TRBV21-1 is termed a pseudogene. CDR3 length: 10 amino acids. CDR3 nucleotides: TGTGCCAGCCCGGGGGTCACCATATATTTT. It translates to CASPGVTIYF.

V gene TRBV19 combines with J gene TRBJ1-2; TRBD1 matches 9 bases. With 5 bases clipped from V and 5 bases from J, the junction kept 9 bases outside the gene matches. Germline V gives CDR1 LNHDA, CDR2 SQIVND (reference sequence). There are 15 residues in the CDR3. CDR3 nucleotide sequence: TGTGCCAGTAGTGACCTTACAGGGGGCACATATGGCTACACCTTC. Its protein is CASSDLTGGTYGYTF. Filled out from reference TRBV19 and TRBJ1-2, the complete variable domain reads DGGITQSPKYLFRKEGQNVTLSCEQNLNHDAMYWYRQDPGQGLRLIYYSQIVNDFQKGDIAEGYSVSREKKESFPLTVTSAQKNPTAFYLCASSDLTGGTYGYTFGSGTRLTVV.